This is a list of T cell receptor beta chains from one sample in a study of CD8 T cells in ankylosing spondylitis. TCRdb re-called the 5' RACE reads with MiXCR, one entry per CDR3 protein. The table includes around 770,000 distinct CDR3 sequences, about 20% detected once. The source material was blood, either unsorted or a sorted T cell fraction (not recorded which). The receptors here all came from a male donor with ankylosing spondylitis. Each CDR3 is given with its conserved first and last residue. Each record gives: V gene, clone size, J gene, CDR3 length, CDR3 protein. Clone size appears in some rows only: once, few, many, or a class for an expanded clone.

v_call: TRBV20-1; clone_size: -; j_call: TRBJ2-7; cdr3_length: 20; cdr3_aa: CSARVAGTSGRTATVGEQYF
v_call: TRBV24-1; clone_size: -; j_call: TRBJ2-7; cdr3_length: 12; cdr3_aa: CATSDGGGEQYF
v_call: TRBV5-1; clone_size: -; j_call: TRBJ2-3; cdr3_length: 15; cdr3_aa: CASTISGTGTDTQYF
v_call: TRBV27; clone_size: -; j_call: TRBJ2-7; cdr3_length: 15; cdr3_aa: CASTQRAGFAYEQYF
v_call: TRBV13; clone_size: many; j_call: TRBJ2-1; cdr3_length: 15; cdr3_aa: CASSFERRRYNEQFF
v_call: TRBV19; clone_size: -; j_call: TRBJ1-1; cdr3_length: 16; cdr3_aa: CASSSANRGANTEAFF
v_call: TRBV14; clone_size: many; j_call: TRBJ1-2; cdr3_length: 13; cdr3_aa: CASSPGSVYGYTF
v_call: TRBV6-1; clone_size: -; j_call: TRBJ1-5; cdr3_length: 16; cdr3_aa: CASGPRQGPSNQPQHF
v_call: TRBV6-5; clone_size: -; j_call: TRBJ2-1; cdr3_length: 14; cdr3_aa: CASSYSSTYNEQFF
v_call: TRBV4-1; clone_size: few; j_call: TRBJ2-1; cdr3_length: 15; cdr3_aa: CASSHGTSGIFEQFF
v_call: TRBV27; clone_size: -; j_call: TRBJ2-4; cdr3_length: 11; cdr3_aa: CASSPVNIQYF
v_call: TRBV12-3/TRBV12-4; clone_size: -; j_call: TRBJ1-5; cdr3_length: 13; cdr3_aa: CASRPRDNQPQHF
v_call: TRBV11-3; clone_size: -; j_call: TRBJ2-5; cdr3_length: 15; cdr3_aa: CASSLEWDYKETQYF
v_call: TRBV5-1; clone_size: few; j_call: TRBJ2-3; cdr3_length: 14; cdr3_aa: CASSLEQAIDTQYF
v_call: TRBV6-6; clone_size: -; j_call: TRBJ1-1; cdr3_length: 11; cdr3_aa: CASGSLTEAFF
v_call: TRBV20-1; clone_size: -; j_call: TRBJ2-3; cdr3_length: 18; cdr3_aa: CSARDRSPGRLFEDTQYF
v_call: TRBV30; clone_size: few; j_call: TRBJ2-1; cdr3_length: 12; cdr3_aa: CAWSDDSYEQFF
v_call: TRBV12-3/TRBV12-4; clone_size: few; j_call: TRBJ1-1; cdr3_length: 14; cdr3_aa: CASGQGQGATEAFF
v_call: TRBV29-1; clone_size: few; j_call: TRBJ1-1; cdr3_length: 16; cdr3_aa: CSVERWTGSMNTEAFF
v_call: TRBV4-3; clone_size: -; j_call: TRBJ2-1; cdr3_length: 16; cdr3_aa: CASSQDSGGSYNEQFF
v_call: TRBV29-1; clone_size: few; j_call: TRBJ1-1; cdr3_length: 13; cdr3_aa: CSVWARGNTEAFF
v_call: TRBV11-2; clone_size: -; j_call: TRBJ1-2; cdr3_length: 13; cdr3_aa: CASSPGTDRGYTF
v_call: TRBV6-1; clone_size: -; j_call: TRBJ1-2; cdr3_length: 15; cdr3_aa: CASTLPNRVLYGYTF
v_call: TRBV6-2/TRBV6-3; clone_size: few; j_call: TRBJ2-7; cdr3_length: 13; cdr3_aa: CATRLAGGYEQYF
v_call: TRBV28; clone_size: -; j_call: TRBJ2-1; cdr3_length: 15; cdr3_aa: CASSLAGGKFYEQFF
v_call: TRBV6-2/TRBV6-3; clone_size: -; j_call: TRBJ2-1; cdr3_length: 14; cdr3_aa: CASSYLTSIYEQFF
v_call: TRBV10-3; clone_size: -; j_call: TRBJ2-7; cdr3_length: 14; cdr3_aa: CAISEGQGGYEQYF
v_call: TRBV4-3; clone_size: -; j_call: TRBJ2-5; cdr3_length: 14; cdr3_aa: CASSQTGSGETQYF
v_call: TRBV12-3/TRBV12-4; clone_size: -; j_call: TRBJ1-1; cdr3_length: 17; cdr3_aa: CASSPRGQGTMNTEAFF
v_call: TRBV10-2; clone_size: -; j_call: TRBJ2-3; cdr3_length: 14; cdr3_aa: CASSDWMGGDTQYF
v_call: TRBV4-2; clone_size: -; j_call: TRBJ2-3; cdr3_length: 15; cdr3_aa: CASSQVGNPADTQYF
v_call: TRBV20-1; clone_size: -; j_call: TRBJ2-1; cdr3_length: 17; cdr3_aa: CSARDLGRTTSYNEQFF
v_call: TRBV29-1; clone_size: few; j_call: TRBJ2-1; cdr3_length: 13; cdr3_aa: CSVDGALGNEQFF
v_call: TRBV4-2; clone_size: -; j_call: TRBJ2-2; cdr3_length: 15; cdr3_aa: CASNPGDRATGELFF
v_call: TRBV7-9; clone_size: once; j_call: TRBJ1-4; cdr3_length: 11; cdr3_aa: CASNQGEKLFF
v_call: TRBV4-1; clone_size: many; j_call: TRBJ2-1; cdr3_length: 16; cdr3_aa: CASSQEGLAVYNEQFF
v_call: TRBV5-6; clone_size: few; j_call: TRBJ1-1; cdr3_length: 12; cdr3_aa: CASSVRGTEAFF
v_call: TRBV29-1; clone_size: -; j_call: TRBJ1-2; cdr3_length: 13; cdr3_aa: CSASGGGNYGYTF
v_call: TRBV29-1; clone_size: -; j_call: TRBJ2-5; cdr3_length: 12; cdr3_aa: CSASPVQETQYF
v_call: TRBV30; clone_size: -; j_call: TRBJ2-7; cdr3_length: 15; cdr3_aa: CAWSPDRHKTYEQYF
v_call: TRBV12-3/TRBV12-4; clone_size: few; j_call: TRBJ2-5; cdr3_length: 15; cdr3_aa: CASSFSRLAEETQYF
v_call: TRBV5-1; clone_size: -; j_call: TRBJ2-7; cdr3_length: 16; cdr3_aa: CASSLGGSGTIYEQYF
v_call: TRBV6-1; clone_size: -; j_call: TRBJ1-5; cdr3_length: 16; cdr3_aa: CASSESPGFFNQPQHF
v_call: TRBV10-3; clone_size: -; j_call: TRBJ2-7; cdr3_length: 13; cdr3_aa: CAISTGLAAEQYF
v_call: TRBV6-1; clone_size: -; j_call: TRBJ2-5; cdr3_length: 14; cdr3_aa: CASSEGWPQETQYF
v_call: TRBV18; clone_size: few; j_call: TRBJ2-1; cdr3_length: 15; cdr3_aa: CASSPPLAGAYSAFF
v_call: TRBV10-3; clone_size: -; j_call: TRBJ2-7; cdr3_length: 14; cdr3_aa: CAISESKALSEQYF
v_call: TRBV28; clone_size: few; j_call: TRBJ1-1; cdr3_length: 13; cdr3_aa: CASRTTTNTEAFF
v_call: TRBV5-1; clone_size: few; j_call: TRBJ1-6; cdr3_length: 16; cdr3_aa: CASSLEARAGNSPLHF
v_call: TRBV18; clone_size: -; j_call: TRBJ2-1; cdr3_length: 14; cdr3_aa: CASSPRGDFIEQFF
v_call: TRBV27; clone_size: few; j_call: TRBJ1-1; cdr3_length: 15; cdr3_aa: CASSLSTKPNTEAFF
v_call: TRBV20-1; clone_size: few; j_call: TRBJ2-1; cdr3_length: 14; cdr3_aa: CSAGLAGGWDEQFF
v_call: TRBV20-1; clone_size: many; j_call: TRBJ1-1; cdr3_length: 12; cdr3_aa: CSARQGNTEAFF
v_call: TRBV30; clone_size: -; j_call: TRBJ2-6; cdr3_length: 15; cdr3_aa: CARSIDPSGANVLTF